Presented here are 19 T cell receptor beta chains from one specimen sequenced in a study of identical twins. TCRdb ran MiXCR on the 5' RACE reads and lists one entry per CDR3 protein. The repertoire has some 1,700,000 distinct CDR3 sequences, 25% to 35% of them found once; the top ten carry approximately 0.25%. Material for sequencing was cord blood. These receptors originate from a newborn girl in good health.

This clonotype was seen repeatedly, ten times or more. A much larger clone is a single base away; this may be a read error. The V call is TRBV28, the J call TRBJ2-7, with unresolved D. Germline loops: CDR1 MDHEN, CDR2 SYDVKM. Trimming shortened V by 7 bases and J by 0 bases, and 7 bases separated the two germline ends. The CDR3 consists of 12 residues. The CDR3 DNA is TGTGCCAGCATCTCCAGCTCCTACGAGCAGTACTTC. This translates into CASISSSYEQYF.

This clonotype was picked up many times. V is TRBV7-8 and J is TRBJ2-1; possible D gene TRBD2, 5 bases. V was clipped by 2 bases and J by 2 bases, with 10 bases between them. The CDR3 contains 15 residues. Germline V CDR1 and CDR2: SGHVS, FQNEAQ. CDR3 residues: CASSLRGPAYNEQFF. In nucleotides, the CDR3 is TGTGCCAGCAGCTTACGGGGTCCGGCCTACAATGAGCAGTTCTTC. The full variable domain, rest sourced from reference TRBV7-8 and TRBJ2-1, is GAGVSQSPRYKVAKRGQDVALRCDPISGHVSLFWYQQALGQGPEFLTYFQNEAQLDKSGLPSDRFFAERPEGSVSTLKIQRTQQEDSAVYLCASSLRGPAYNEQFFGPGTRLTVL.

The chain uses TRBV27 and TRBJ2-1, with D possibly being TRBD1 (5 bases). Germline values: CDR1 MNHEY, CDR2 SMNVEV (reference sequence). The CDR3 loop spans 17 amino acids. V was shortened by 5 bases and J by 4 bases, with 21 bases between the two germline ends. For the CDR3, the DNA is TGTGCCAGCAGTCCCTTCACAAGGGGTTGGGCGTACAATGAGCAGTTCTTC. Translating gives CASSPFTRGWAYNEQFF.

CDR3 in DNA: TGCAGTGTCGGGACAGAGAGGAACACTGAAGCTTTCTTT. It is translated as CSVGTERNTEAFF. The chain joins TRBV20-1 to TRBJ1-1; the match to TRBD1 covers 7 bases. Germline assignment: CDR1 DFQATT and CDR2 SNEGSKA (reference sequence). The CDR3 extends over 13 amino acids. J was trimmed by 1 base and V by 7 bases; bases with no gene match: 6.

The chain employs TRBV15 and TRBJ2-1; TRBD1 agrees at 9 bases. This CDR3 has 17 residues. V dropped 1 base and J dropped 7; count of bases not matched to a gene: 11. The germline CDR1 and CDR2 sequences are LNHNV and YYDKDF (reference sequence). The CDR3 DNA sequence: TGTGCCACCAGCAGAGGCCCCGGGACAGGGCTTGAGAATGAGCAGTTCTTC. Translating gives CATSRGPGTGLENEQFF.

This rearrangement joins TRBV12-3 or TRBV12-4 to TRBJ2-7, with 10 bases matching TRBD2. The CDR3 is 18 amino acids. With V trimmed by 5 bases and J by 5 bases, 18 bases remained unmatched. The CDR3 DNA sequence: TGTGCCAGCAGTCTCTCCATTAACACCGGGACTAGCGACGACGAGCAGTACTTC. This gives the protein CASSLSINTGTSDDEQYF.

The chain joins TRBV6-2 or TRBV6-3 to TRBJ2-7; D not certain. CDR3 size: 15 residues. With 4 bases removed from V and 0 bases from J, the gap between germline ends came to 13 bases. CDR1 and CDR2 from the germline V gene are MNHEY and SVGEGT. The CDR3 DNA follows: TGTGCCAGCAGTTGCGCTGCCCTGAGCTCCTACGAGCAGTACTTC. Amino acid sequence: CASSCAALSSYEQYF.

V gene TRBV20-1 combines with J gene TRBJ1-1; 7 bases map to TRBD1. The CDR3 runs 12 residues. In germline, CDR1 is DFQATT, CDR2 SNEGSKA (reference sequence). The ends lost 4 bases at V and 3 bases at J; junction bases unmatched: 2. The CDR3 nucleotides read TGCAGTGCTACCAGGGGGGACACTGAAGCTTTCTTT. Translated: CSATRGDTEAFF.

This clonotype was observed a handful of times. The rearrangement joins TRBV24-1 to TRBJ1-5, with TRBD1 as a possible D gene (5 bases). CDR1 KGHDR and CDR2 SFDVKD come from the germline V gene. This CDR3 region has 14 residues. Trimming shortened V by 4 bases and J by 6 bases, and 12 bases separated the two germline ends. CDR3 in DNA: TGTGCCACCAGTGACCCCGGGACCGTTCAGCCCCAGCATTTT. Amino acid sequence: CATSDPGTVQPQHF.

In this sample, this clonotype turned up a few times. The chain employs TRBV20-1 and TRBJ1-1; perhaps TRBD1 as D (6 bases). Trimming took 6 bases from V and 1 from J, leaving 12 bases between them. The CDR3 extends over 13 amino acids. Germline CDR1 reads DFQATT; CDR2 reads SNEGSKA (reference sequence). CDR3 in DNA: TGCAGTGCCCCCGGGACAAAGAACACTGAAGCTTTCTTT. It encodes CSAPGTKNTEAFF.

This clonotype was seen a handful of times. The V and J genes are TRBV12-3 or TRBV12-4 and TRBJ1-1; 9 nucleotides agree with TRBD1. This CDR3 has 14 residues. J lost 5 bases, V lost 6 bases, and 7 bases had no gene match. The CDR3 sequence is CASSRDRVRTEAFF. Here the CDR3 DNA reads TGTGCCAGCAGCCGGGACAGGGTCAGAACTGAAGCTTTCTTT.

CDR3 DNA sequence: TGTGCCAGCAGTTATCTCCACAGGGGCCTTAGCAATCAGCCCCAGCATTTT. It specifies CASSYLHRGLSNQPQHF. The V call is TRBV28, the J call TRBJ1-5; 7 bases line up with TRBD1. Germline values: CDR1 MDHEN, CDR2 SYDVKM. The CDR3 runs 17 residues. Trimming took 4 bases from V and 0 from J; bases not matched to a gene: 9.

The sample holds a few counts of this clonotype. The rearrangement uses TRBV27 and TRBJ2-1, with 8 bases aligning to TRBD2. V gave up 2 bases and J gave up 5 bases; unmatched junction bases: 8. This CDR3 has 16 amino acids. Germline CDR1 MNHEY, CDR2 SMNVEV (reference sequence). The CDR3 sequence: CASSLAQREKDNEQFF. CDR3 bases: TGTGCCAGCAGTTTAGCCCAGCGGGAGAAGGACAATGAGCAGTTCTTC.

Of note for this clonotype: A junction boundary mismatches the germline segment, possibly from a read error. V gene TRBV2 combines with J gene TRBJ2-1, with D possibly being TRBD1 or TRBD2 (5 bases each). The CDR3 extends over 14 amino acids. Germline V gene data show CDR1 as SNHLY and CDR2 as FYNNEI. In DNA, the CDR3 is TGTGCCGGCAGGGACCAGAGCTCCTACAATGAGCAGTTCTTC. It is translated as CAGRDQSSYNEQFF.

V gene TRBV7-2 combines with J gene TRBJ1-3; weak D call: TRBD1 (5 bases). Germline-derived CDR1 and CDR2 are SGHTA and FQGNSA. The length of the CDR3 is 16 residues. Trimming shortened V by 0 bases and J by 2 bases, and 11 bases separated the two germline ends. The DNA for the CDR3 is TGTGCCAGCAGCTTAGCTGCGGGCAGGGCTGGAAACACCATATATTTT. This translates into CASSLAAGRAGNTIYF.

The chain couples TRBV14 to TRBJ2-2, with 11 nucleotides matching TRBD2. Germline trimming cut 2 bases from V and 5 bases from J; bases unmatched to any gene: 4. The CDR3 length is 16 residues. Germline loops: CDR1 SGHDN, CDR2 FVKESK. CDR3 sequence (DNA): TGTGCCAGCAGCCAAAACCGACTAGCGGGAACCGGGGAGCTGTTTTTT. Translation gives CASSQNRLAGTGELFF.

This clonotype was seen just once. The CDR3 region has the DNA TGCAGTTCTACCAGGGGACTTTATGGCTACACCTTC. It codes for CSSTRGLYGYTF. The chain combines TRBV20-1 with TRBJ1-2; D perhaps matches TRBD1 (6 bases). The CDR3 consists of 12 residues. Germline V gene sequence: CDR1 DFQATT, CDR2 SNEGSKA (reference sequence). V lost 8 bases and J 5 bases, leaving 15 bases between the germline ends.

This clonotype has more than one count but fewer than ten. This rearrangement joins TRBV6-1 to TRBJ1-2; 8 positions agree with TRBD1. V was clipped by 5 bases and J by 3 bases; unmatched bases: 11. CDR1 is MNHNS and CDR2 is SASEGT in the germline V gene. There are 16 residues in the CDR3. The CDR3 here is CASSRLGTGGYYGYTF. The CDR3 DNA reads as TGTGCCAGCAGTCGGCTGGGGACAGGCGGGTACTATGGCTACACCTTC.

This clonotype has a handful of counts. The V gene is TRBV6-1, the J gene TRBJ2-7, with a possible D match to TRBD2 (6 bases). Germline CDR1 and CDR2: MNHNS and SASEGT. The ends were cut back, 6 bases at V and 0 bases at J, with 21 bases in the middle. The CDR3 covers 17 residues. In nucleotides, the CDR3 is TGTGCCAGCAGGACCGCGGGACCAAATCCGAGCTCCTACGAGCAGTACTTC. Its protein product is CASRTAGPNPSSYEQYF.